The source of this TCR beta chain is a study of graft-versus-host responses after intestinal transplantation. Across the study: Among the recipients, all got anti-thymocyte globulin induction and then tacrolimus and steroids for 3 to 4 years. Study-level results: Analysis identified GvH clones in recipient marrow, with some appearing first in ileum or blood.

The assay was immunoSEQ multiplex PCR, and TCRdb's table has in-frame clones only and misses some. Among around 23,000 clones, around 94% were seen once, and the ten largest hold less than 0.85%. A note on this clone: The antigen remains undetermined.

This CDR3 spans 11 amino acids. Germline CDR1 is SNHLY and CDR2 is FYNNEI. Trimming stripped 7 bases from V and 5 bases from J, with 8 bases between. This chain joins TRBV2 and TRBJ2-5; D possibly corresponds to TRBD2 (5 bases). The sequencing used PBMCs, collected 30 days after intestinal transplant. The TCR comes from a human patient who received an intestinal transplant, so some T cells may come from the graft donor. The CDR3 sequence: CASMEAETQYF. The CDR3 DNA is TGTGCCAGCATGGAGGCGGAGACCCAGTACTTC.